This TCR beta chain was captured by sequencing in a study of T cell changes during pregnancy in multiple sclerosis. Clones were sequenced by immunoSEQ multiplex PCR, and TCRdb holds only the in-frame ones, with some missing. The data hold under 110,000 clones, with 91% observed a single time. The sample consisted of peripheral blood, taken in the second trimester of pregnancy. This sequence was found in a female donor with multiple sclerosis, enrolled in a pregnancy study.

This chain's CDR3 is CASSLSLAGQETQYF. DNA of the CDR3: TGTGCCAGCAGTTTATCACTAGCGGGACAAGAGACCCAGTACTTC. The chain employs TRBV27 and TRBJ2-5; 10 nucleotides agree with TRBD2. The CDR3 consists of 15 residues. The V segment lost 0 bases and the J segment 2 bases; nucleotides outside the gene matches: 0. The V gene's germline CDR1 is MNHEY and CDR2 SMNVEV (reference sequence).